This T cell receptor (beta chain) is from a study of human T cells and chemical hapten exposure. Study-wide context: Epicutaneous patch tests delivered 0.01% DPC to the upper back, with evaluation at 6 days. Study observations and caveats: Versus controls, significantly more large CDR3 similarity clusters arose from expanded TCRs.

Trimming took 0 bases from V and 9 from J, leaving 10 bases between them. The germline V gene has CDR1 SGDLS and CDR2 YYNGEE. This CDR3 has 13 residues. Described time point: patch test 1, 2 weeks after DPC sensitization. Treatment specified: therapeutic diphenylcyclopropenone sensitization with weekly scalp DPC. Every donor had alopecia and was 18 to 70 years old; all were suitable for DPC. One entry per CDR3 protein results from TCRdb running MiXCR on the RACE reads. The sample has under 450,000 distinct CDR3 sequences; roughly 4.8% are singletons. This clonotype was observed at least ten times. Its antigen is still unknown.

The source was whole blood, collected in connection with sensitization to the hapten diphenylcyclopropenone (DPC). V and J are TRBV9 and TRBJ2-1; possibly TRBD2 for D (6 bases). The TCR sequence derives from a woman aged 45-60 years with alopecia areata. Some clones in this sample may be carry-over from other donors' samples. The CDR3, as DNA: TGTGCCAGCAGCGTAGAGGGAGCGGGTGAGCAGTTCTTC. Amino acids: CASSVEGAGEQFF.